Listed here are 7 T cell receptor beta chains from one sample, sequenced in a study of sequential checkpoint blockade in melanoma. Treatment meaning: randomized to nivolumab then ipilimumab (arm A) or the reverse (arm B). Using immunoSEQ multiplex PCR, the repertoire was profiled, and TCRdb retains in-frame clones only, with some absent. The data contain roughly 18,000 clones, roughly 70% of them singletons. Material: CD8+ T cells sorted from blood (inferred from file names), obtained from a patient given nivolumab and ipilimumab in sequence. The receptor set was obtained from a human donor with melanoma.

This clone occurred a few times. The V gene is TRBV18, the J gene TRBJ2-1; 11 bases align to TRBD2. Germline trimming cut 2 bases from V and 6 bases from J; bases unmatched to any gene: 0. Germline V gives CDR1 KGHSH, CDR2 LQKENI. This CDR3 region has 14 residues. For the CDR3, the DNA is TGTGCCAGCTCACCAGGGACTAGCGGCAATGAGCAGTTCTTC. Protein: CASSPGTSGNEQFF.

In DNA form, the CDR3 reads TGTGCCAGCAGTTACGGCCAGGGGAATGAAAAACTGTTTTTT. Its protein is CASSYGQGNEKLFF. The rearrangement links TRBV6-5 to TRBJ1-4; tentative D call: TRBD1 (6 bases). CDR3 length equals 14 residues. The V gene lost 2 bases and the J gene lost 5 bases, with 9 bases spanning the gap. The germline gives CDR1 MNHEY, CDR2 SVGAGI.

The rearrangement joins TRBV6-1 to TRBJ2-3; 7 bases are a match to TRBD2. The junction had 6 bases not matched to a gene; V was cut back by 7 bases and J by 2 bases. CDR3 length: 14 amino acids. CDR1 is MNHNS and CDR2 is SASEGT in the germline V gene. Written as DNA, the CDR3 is TGTGCCAGCACCGAGGGAGGGGCCACAGATACGCAGTATTTT. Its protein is CASTEGGATDTQYF.

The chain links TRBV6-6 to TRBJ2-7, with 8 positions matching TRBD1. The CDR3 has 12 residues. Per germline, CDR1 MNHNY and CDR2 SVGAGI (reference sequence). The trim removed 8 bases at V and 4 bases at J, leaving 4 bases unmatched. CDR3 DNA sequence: TGTGCCAGCGAGGACAGGGAGTACGAGCAGTACTTC. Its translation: CASEDREYEQYF.

The CDR3 loop is CASSQEGTGNTEAFF. The CDR3 nucleotides are TGTGCCAGCAGCCAAGAAGGGACAGGGAACACTGAAGCTTTCTTT. This sequence joins TRBV4-2 and TRBJ1-1; the match to TRBD1 covers 8 bases. The germline V gene encodes CDR1 LGHNA and CDR2 YNFKEQ. Unmatched junction bases numbered 1, after V lost 0 bases and J lost 1 base. The CDR3 extends over 15 amino acids.

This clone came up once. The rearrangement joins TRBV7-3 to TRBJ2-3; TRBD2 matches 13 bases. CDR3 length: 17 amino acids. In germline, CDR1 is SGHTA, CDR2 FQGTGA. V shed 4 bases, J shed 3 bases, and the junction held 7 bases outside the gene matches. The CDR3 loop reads CASSSTRLAGGTDTQYF. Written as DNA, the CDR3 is TGTGCCAGCAGCTCGACCCGACTAGCGGGGGGAACAGATACGCAGTATTTT.

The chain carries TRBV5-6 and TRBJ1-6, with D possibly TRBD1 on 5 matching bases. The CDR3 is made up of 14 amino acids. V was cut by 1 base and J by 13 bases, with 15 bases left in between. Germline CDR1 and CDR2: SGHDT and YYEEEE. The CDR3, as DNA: TGTGCCAGCAGCTTGACAGGTGGGGTATGGCCCCTCCACTTT. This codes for CASSLTGGVWPLHF.